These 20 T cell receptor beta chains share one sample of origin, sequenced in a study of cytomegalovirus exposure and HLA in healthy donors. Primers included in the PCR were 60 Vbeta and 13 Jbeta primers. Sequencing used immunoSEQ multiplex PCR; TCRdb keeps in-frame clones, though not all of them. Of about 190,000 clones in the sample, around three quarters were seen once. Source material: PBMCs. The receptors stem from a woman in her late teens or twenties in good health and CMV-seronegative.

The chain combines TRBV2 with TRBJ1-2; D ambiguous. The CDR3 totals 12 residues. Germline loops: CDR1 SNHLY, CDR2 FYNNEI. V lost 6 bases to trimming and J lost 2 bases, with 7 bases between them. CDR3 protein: CASRQRNYGYTF. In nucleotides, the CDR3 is TGTGCCAGCAGACAGCGGAACTATGGCTACACCTTC. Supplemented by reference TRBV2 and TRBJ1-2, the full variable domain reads EPEVTQTPSHQVTQMGQEVILRCVPISNHLYFYWYRQILGQKVEFLVSFYNNEISEKSEIFDDQFSVERPDGSNFTLKIRSTKLEDSAMYFCASRQRNYGYTFGSGTRLTVV.

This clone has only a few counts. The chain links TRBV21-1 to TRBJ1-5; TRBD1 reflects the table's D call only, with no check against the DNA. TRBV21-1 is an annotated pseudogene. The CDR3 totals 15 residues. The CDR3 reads CASRPDRVTYQPQHF. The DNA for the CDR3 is TGTGCCAGCAGACCTGACAGGGTCACTTATCAGCCCCAGCATTTT.

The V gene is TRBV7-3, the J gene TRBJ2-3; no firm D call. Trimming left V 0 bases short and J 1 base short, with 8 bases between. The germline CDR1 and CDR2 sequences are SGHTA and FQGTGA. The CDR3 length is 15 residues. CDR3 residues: CASSLTAGRTDTQYF. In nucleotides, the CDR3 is TGTGCCAGCAGCTTAACGGCAGGCCGCACAGATACGCAGTATTTT.

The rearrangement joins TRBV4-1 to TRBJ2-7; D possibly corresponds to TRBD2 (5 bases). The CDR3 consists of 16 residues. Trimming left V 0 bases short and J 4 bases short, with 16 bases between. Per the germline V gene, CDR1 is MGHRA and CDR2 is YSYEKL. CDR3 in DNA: TGCGCCAGCAGCCAAGAGAATGGGCTAGCAGTTTACGAGCAGTACTTC. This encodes CASSQENGLAVYEQYF.

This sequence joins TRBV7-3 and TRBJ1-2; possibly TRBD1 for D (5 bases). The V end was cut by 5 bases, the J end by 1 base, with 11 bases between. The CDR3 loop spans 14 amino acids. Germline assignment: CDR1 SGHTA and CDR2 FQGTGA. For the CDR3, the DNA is TGTGCCAGCAGCCCCGGGGGGGTTAACTATGGCTACACCTTC. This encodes CASSPGGVNYGYTF.

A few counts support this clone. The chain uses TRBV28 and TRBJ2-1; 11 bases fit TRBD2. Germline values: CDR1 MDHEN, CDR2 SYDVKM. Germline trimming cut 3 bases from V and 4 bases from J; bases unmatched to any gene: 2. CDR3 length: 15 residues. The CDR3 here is CASSLTSGIYNEQFF. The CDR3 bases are TGTGCCAGCAGTTTGACTAGCGGGATTTACAATGAGCAGTTCTTC.

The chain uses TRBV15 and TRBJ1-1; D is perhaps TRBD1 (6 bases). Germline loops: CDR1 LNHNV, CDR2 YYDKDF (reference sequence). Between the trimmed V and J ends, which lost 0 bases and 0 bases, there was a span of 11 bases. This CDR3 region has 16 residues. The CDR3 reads CATSREYGQLNTEAFF. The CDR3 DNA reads TGTGCCACCAGCAGAGAATACGGACAGTTGAACACTGAAGCTTTCTTT. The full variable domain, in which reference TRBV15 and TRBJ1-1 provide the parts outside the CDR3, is DAMVIQNPRYQVTQFGKPVTLSCSQTLNHNVMYWYQQKSSQAPKLLFHYYDKDFNNEADTPDNFQSRRPNTSFCFLDIRSPGLGDTAMYLCATSREYGQLNTEAFFGQGTRLTVV.

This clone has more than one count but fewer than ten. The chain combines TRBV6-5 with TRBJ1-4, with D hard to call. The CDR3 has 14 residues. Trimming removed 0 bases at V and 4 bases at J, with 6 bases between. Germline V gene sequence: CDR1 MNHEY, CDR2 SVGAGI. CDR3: CASSYSEINEKLFF. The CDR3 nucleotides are TGTGCCAGCAGTTACTCGGAGATTAATGAAAAACTGTTTTTT.

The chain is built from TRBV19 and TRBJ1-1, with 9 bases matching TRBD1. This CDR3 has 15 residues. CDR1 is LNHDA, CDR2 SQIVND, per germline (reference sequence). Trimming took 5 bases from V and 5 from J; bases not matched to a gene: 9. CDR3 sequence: CASSSGQGRWTEAFF. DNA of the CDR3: TGTGCCAGTAGTTCAGGACAGGGGAGATGGACTGAAGCTTTCTTT.

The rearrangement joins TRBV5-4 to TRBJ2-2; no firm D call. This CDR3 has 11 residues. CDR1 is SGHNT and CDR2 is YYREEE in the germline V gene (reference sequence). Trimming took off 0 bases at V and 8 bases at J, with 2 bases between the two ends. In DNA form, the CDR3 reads TGTGCCAGCAGCTTGGCGGGGGAGCTGTTTTTT. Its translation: CASSLAGELFF.

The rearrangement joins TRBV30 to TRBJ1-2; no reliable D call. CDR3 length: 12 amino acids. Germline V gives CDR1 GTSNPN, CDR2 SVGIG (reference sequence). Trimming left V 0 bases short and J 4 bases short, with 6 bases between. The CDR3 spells CAWSVESYGYTF. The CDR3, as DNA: TGTGCCTGGAGTGTAGAGTCCTATGGCTACACCTTC.

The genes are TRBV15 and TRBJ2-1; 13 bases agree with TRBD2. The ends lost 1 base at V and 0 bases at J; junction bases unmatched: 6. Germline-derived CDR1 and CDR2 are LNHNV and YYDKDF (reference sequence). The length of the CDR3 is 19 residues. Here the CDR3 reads CATSRVWTSGRISYNEQFF. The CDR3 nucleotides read TGTGCCACCAGCAGAGTTTGGACTAGCGGGAGAATCTCCTACAATGAGCAGTTCTTC.

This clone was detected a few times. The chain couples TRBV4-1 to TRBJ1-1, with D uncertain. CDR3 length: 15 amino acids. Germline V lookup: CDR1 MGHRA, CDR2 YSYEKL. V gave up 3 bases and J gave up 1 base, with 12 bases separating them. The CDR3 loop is CASSHPNGENTEAFF. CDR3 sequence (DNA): TGCGCCAGCAGCCATCCCAACGGGGAGAACACTGAAGCTTTCTTT.

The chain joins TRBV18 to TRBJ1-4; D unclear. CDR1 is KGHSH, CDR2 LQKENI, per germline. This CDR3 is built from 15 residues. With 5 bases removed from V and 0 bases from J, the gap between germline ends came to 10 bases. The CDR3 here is CASSSDISTNEKLFF. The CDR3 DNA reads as TGTGCCAGCTCATCCGACATCTCAACTAATGAAAAACTGTTTTTT.

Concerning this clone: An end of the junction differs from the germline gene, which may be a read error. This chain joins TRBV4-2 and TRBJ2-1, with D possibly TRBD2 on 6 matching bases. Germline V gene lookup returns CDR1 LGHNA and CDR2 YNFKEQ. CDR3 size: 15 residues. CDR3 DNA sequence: TGTGCCAGCAGCCAAGACCCGACCGGGACTCCCAAGTCGGTCTTC. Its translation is CASSQDPTGTPKSVF.

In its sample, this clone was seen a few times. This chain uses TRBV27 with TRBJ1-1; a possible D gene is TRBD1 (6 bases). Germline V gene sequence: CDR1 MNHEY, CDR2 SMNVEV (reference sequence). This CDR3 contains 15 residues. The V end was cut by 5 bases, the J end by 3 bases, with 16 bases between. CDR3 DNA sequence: TGTGCCAGCAGTATCAGGGGTCGGGCCGACACTGAAGCTTTCTTT. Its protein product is CASSIRGRADTEAFF.

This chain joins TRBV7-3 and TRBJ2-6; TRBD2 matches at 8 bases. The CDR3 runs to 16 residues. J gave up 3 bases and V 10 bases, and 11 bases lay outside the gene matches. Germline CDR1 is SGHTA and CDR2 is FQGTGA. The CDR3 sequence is CATGGGGGRGANVLTF. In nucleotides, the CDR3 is TGTGCCACCGGGGGGGGCGGGGGTCGTGGGGCCAACGTCCTGACTTTC.

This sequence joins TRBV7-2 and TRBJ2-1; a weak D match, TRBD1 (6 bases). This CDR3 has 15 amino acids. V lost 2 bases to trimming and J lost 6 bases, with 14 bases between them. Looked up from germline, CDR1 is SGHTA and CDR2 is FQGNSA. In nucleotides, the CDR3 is TGTGCCAGCAGCTTATCTCAGGGGTGGGGCAATGAGCAGTTCTTC. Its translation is CASSLSQGWGNEQFF.

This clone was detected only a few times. CDR3 sequence: CASSSIQSGANVLTF. The CDR3 nucleotides are TGTGCCAGCAGTAGTATTCAGTCTGGGGCCAACGTCCTGACTTTC. The chain employs TRBV27 and TRBJ2-6; D unclear. The germline gives CDR1 MNHEY, CDR2 SMNVEV (reference sequence). CDR3 length: 15 residues. V was cut by 5 bases and J by 1 base, with 9 bases left in between.

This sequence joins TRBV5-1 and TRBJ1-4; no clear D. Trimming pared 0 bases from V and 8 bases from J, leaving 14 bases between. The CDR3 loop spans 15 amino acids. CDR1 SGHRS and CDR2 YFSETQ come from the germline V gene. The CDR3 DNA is TGCGCCAGCAGCTTGGGTACAGTCGCGGGAGAAAAACTGTTTTTT. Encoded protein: CASSLGTVAGEKLFF.